This T cell receptor beta chain appears in the sequencing data of a study of early T cells in non-severe SARS-CoV-2 infection (dated by TCRdb to the early 2020s). Background for the entire study: Because TCR sequencing relied on bulk RNA taken from unsorted whole blood, pairing of alpha and beta chains was not possible. Results and caveats for the whole study, not just this receptor: Matching against VDJdb was skewed toward anti-spike CD8 responses, likely underestimated virus-specific expansions, and missed private and CD4 specificities.

Libraries came from 5' RACE. Sequencing was performed on a NextSeq 500. The TCR library protocol attached unique molecular identifiers to individual cDNA molecules to correct for sequencing error and PCR bias. Both TCR alpha and beta chains were sequenced, and tight co-correlation was observed between alpha and beta sequence abundances in each sample. In the paper's pipeline: Decombinator V4 was used to perform V gene, J gene and CDR3 annotation of TCR sequences. TCRs were defined as expanded if a significant change between any two time points was detected under a Poisson model with p below 0.0001. TCR abundances were normalised to the total number of TCRs sequenced in each sample and reported as counts per million. TRAV1-2 paired with TRAJ12, TRAJ20 or TRAJ33 defined MAIT TCRs, while TRAV10 paired with TRAJ18 defined iNKT TCRs. VDJdb, accessed 1 November 2021, was searched for CMV, EBV and SARS-CoV-2 annotated TCRs, with TCRs annotated for multiple antigens excluded. In TCRdb, the public reads were trimmed at Q25 with fastp and aligned with MiXCR, with productive beta chains retained. One record per CDR3 amino acid sequence lists the most common genes and DNA. These V and J calls are TCRdb output, not the study's own analysis. This sample has roughly 20,000 distinct CDR3 sequences in its table, and approximately 3.8% of those were observed once. The top ten constitute roughly 5.7% of the sample.

A note on this clonotype: Its specific antigen is unknown. Base qualities are not provided; no much larger clone lies one nucleotide away.

The study was a case-control design nested within a healthcare worker cohort in London, UK, with weekly nasopharyngeal swab PCR tests and blood sampling. Healthcare workers were recruited between 23 and 31 March 2020, during the week of the UK lockdown, and were followed weekly for up to about 15 weeks. Reading from cysteine to phenylalanine, the CDR3 counts 12 amino acids. The only DNA kept is the CDR3, 36 bases in frame from the first base. CDR1 and CDR2, per the germline V gene (reference sequence), are GTSNPN and SVGIG. The junction carries 9 bases between V and J, which are trimmed by 3 bases and 4 bases respectively.

The specimen was whole blood. The V gene is TRBV30 and the J gene is TRBJ1-1; the D region possibly corresponds to TRBD1 (5 bases align). This clonotype was sampled from an adult who was a healthcare worker with PCR-confirmed SARS-CoV-2 infection or an uninfected control (not recorded which). The CDR3 protein sequence reads: CAWSQDSTEAFF. The nucleotide sequence is given as TGTGCCTGGAGCCAAGACAGCACTGAAGCTTTCTTT.